This T cell receptor (beta chain) was obtained from a study of CXCR3-negative and CXCR3-positive naive CD8 T cells. General study findings and limits: Naive cells with CXCR3 showed TRB CDR3s that were more hydrophobic than those in CXCR3-negative naive cells.

On this clonotype itself: Its target is not known.

UMI-tagged TRB cDNA libraries were built via 5' RACE. Each CDR3 protein gets one entry in TCRdb, which reprocessed the 5' RACE reads and gives no DNA. This sample contains 90,000 to 150,000 distinct CDR3 sequences. This CDR3 is built from 14 residues. Germline V gene sequence: CDR1 SEHNR, CDR2 FQNEAQ (reference sequence). The chain links TRBV7-9 to TRBJ2-7; TCRdb picks TRBD2, but there is no DNA to check that call. The receptor was isolated from a human donor in good health. Some clones in this sample may be carry-over from other donors' samples. The sequencing sample was made of naive CXCR3+ CD8+ T cells from blood. Subset noted: CD45RO-CCR7+CD27+CD95- naive CD8+ T cells expressing CXCR3 (TNR3+). This chain's CDR3 is CASSFSPGGYEQYF.